This TCR beta chain was sequenced for a study of blood T cell repertoires in COVID-19. Background on the study: Sources were T cells, B-cell-depleted T cells, or PBMCs; the material itself was cDNA or gDNA.

Per the original methods: Reference gene primer amplification yielded estimated nucleated cell counts. The method was immunoSEQ multiplex PCR; TCRdb's version includes in-frame clones alone and lacks a portion of them. The DNA gave D and trimming, while V, J and clone size come from that table. This sample has a few hundred thousand clones, with 89% found just once. Germline CDR1 and CDR2: MGHRA and YSYEKL. The CDR3 has 15 residues. With V trimmed by 3 bases and J by 0 bases, 3 bases remained unmatched. This clone was seen a handful of times. This clonotype was sampled from a woman aged 55-75 years with acute or convalescent COVID-19. The J gene is TRBJ2-5, the V gene TRBV4-1; 8 bases match TRBD2. Sequenced material: peripheral blood. This CDR3 reads CASSQERGNQETQYF. CDR3 sequence (DNA): TGCGCCAGCAGCCAGGAGCGGGGGAACCAAGAGACCCAGTACTTC.